Shown below are 26 T cell receptor beta chains from a single sample sequenced in a study of blood T cell repertoires in COVID-19. The repertoire was sequenced with immunoSEQ multiplex PCR; TCRdb's copy has only in-frame clones and lacks some. Of 250,000 to 400,000 clones in the sample, roughly 90% were seen once. The sequenced sample was PBMCs or T cells enriched from blood (not recorded which). These receptors came from a man in his 60s who had recovered from COVID-19.

This rearrangement joins TRBV6-5 to TRBJ2-1; possible D gene TRBD2, 6 bases. The V and J ends lost 4 bases and 3 bases respectively, with 10 bases between them. Germline V gene data show CDR1 as MNHEY and CDR2 as SVGAGI. CDR3 length: 14 amino acids. CDR3 sequence (DNA): TGTGCCAGCAGTTCCAGGACTATCTACAATGAGCAGTTCTTC. Translating gives CASSSRTIYNEQFF.

The chain joins TRBV28 to TRBJ2-2, with a possible D match to TRBD1 (5 bases). CDR3 length: 15 amino acids. Germline V gene lookup returns CDR1 MDHEN and CDR2 SYDVKM. The germline V and J ends were trimmed by 3 bases and 8 bases, with 16 bases remaining between them. In DNA form, the CDR3 reads TGTGCCAGCAGTTTGGCGGCAGGGATCGTTGGGGAGCTGTTTTTT. It is translated as CASSLAAGIVGELFF.

This chain uses TRBV27 with TRBJ1-2; 10 bases map to TRBD1. Looked up from germline, CDR1 is MNHEY and CDR2 is SMNVEV (reference sequence). V lost 1 base, J lost 7 bases, and 6 bases stayed unmatched. The length of the CDR3 is 15 residues. The CDR3 protein is CASSLFTGTGAGYTF. As DNA, the CDR3 is TGTGCCAGCAGTTTATTTACCGGGACAGGGGCTGGCTACACCTTC.

The genes are TRBV16 and TRBJ1-5; weak D call: TRBD1 (5 bases). V was clipped by 0 bases and J by 5 bases, with 8 bases between them. Germline V CDR1 and CDR2: KGHSY, FQNENV. The CDR3 is 14 residues long. As DNA, the CDR3 is TGTGCCAGCAGCCAATCGTGGGGGGATCAGCCCCAGCATTTT. This codes for CASSQSWGDQPQHF.

This rearrangement joins TRBV5-1 to TRBJ1-1; D gene ambiguous. This CDR3 is 13 amino acids long. CDR1 is SGHRS, CDR2 YFSETQ, per germline. The ends were cut back, 0 bases at V and 8 bases at J, with 11 bases in the middle. DNA of the CDR3: TGCGCCAGCAGCTTGGCCGACTATGCAGAAGCTTTCTTT. Protein: CASSLADYAEAFF.

The V gene is TRBV27, the J gene TRBJ2-1; weak D call: TRBD2 (5 bases). This CDR3 is built from 17 residues. Germline CDR1 MNHEY, CDR2 SMNVEV (reference sequence). The V end was cut by 2 bases, the J end by 4 bases, with 18 bases between. In nucleotides, the CDR3 is TGTGCCAGCAGTTTAGGCCCCACGGAGGTCCCTTACAATGAGCAGTTCTTC. It is translated as CASSLGPTEVPYNEQFF.

The chain joins TRBV3-1 (or the pseudogene TRBV3-2) to TRBJ2-1; TRBD2 is a possible D gene (6 bases). Germline V CDR1 and CDR2: LGHDT, YNNKEL (reference sequence). The CDR3 extends over 15 amino acids. V was pared by 3 bases and J by 7 bases, with 16 bases between. The CDR3 spells CASSHLHREHNEQFF. Written as DNA, the CDR3 is TGTGCCAGCAGCCACTTGCATCGGGAGCATAATGAGCAGTTCTTC.

The genes are TRBV11-3 and TRBJ2-3; 9 bases are a match to TRBD2. This CDR3 spans 18 amino acids. Per germline, CDR1 SGHNT and CDR2 YENEEA. After removal of 1 base from V and 1 base from J, the junction contained 9 bases not matched to a gene. This CDR3 is CASSLGQREALGTDTQYF. The DNA for the CDR3 is TGTGCCAGCAGCTTAGGACAGCGGGAGGCCCTAGGCACAGATACGCAGTATTTT.

This clone has just one count. CDR3 in amino acids: CAWSVRSLFHF. In nucleotides, the CDR3 is TGTGCCTGGAGTGTACGGTCCCTTTTCCACTTT. The genes are TRBV30 and TRBJ1-6; D is uncertain. This CDR3 contains 11 residues. V was clipped by 0 bases and J by 17 bases, with 11 bases between them. Germline V gene sequence: CDR1 GTSNPN, CDR2 SVGIG (reference sequence).

The chain uses TRBV19 and TRBJ1-1, with 9 bases aligning to TRBD1. The V segment lost 6 bases and the J segment 5 bases; nucleotides outside the gene matches: 10. The length of the CDR3 is 15 residues. Germline-derived CDR1 and CDR2 are LNHDA and SQIVND (reference sequence). CDR3 residues: CASSNNRGRGTEAFF. The CDR3 DNA is TGTGCCAGTAGCAATAACAGGGGGCGAGGGACTGAAGCTTTCTTT.

The rearrangement joins TRBV7-9 to TRBJ2-7, with 12 positions matching TRBD2. The germline CDR1 and CDR2 sequences are SEHNR and FQNEAQ (reference sequence). The CDR3 has 16 amino acids. The V gene end was trimmed by 5 bases and the J gene end by 5 bases; junction bases not matched to a gene: 10. CDR3 DNA sequence: TGTGCCAGCAGCCTCGCTAGCGGGAGGGCCTTGAACGAGCAGTACTTC. This translates into CASSLASGRALNEQYF.

The J gene is TRBJ2-6, the V gene TRBV5-4, with 7 nucleotides matching TRBD2. The trim removed 4 bases at V and 1 base at J, leaving 8 bases unmatched. The CDR3 extends over 17 amino acids. Germline assignment: CDR1 SGHNT and CDR2 YYREEE (reference sequence). CDR3 residues: CASSPGGLGSGANVLTF. CDR3 DNA: TGTGCCAGCAGCCCAGGAGGACTAGGGTCTGGGGCCAACGTCCTGACTTTC.

The chain recombines TRBV19 with TRBJ2-3; D is possibly TRBD2 (5 bases). The CDR3 is made up of 11 amino acids. The V gene's germline CDR1 is LNHDA and CDR2 SQIVND (reference sequence). V was pared by 9 bases and J by 9 bases, with 13 bases between. DNA of the CDR3: TGTGCCAGCAGCTTGCGGGCCACGCAGTATTTT. This codes for CASSLRATQYF.

This sequence joins TRBV12-3 or TRBV12-4 and TRBJ2-1; TRBD2 might be the D (5 bases). The V and J ends lost 3 bases and 13 bases respectively, with 13 bases between them. This CDR3 region has 12 residues. Here the CDR3 DNA reads TGTGCCAGCAGTTTGAGTGGGAGCGGCCAGTTCTTC. Translation: CASSLSGSGQFF.

This chain connects TRBV2 to TRBJ2-1, with D possibly TRBD1 on 6 matching bases. V shed 6 bases and J shed 2 bases, with 14 bases lying between them. The CDR3 spans 15 residues. Germline V gene sequence: CDR1 SNHLY, CDR2 FYNNEI. CDR3 region: CASRPDREPYNEQFF. CDR3 sequence (DNA): TGTGCCAGCAGGCCGGACAGAGAACCCTACAATGAGCAGTTCTTC.

CDR3 coding DNA: TGTGCCAGTAGTATTCAGTTGACAGGGGGCCAAGAGACCCAGTACTTC. Its protein product is CASSIQLTGGQETQYF. The chain joins TRBV19 to TRBJ2-5; 9 bases match TRBD1. Germline V lookup: CDR1 LNHDA, CDR2 SQIVND (reference sequence). Unmatched junction bases numbered 6, after V lost 3 bases and J lost 1 base. The CDR3 contains 16 residues.

The gene calls are TRBV9 and TRBJ1-1; D gene ambiguous. There are 10 residues in the CDR3. Looked up from germline, CDR1 is SGDLS and CDR2 is YYNGEE. With 4 bases removed from V and 8 bases from J, the gap between germline ends came to 6 bases. The chain's CDR3 is CASSPKEAFF. For the CDR3, the DNA is TGTGCCAGCAGCCCTAAAGAAGCTTTCTTT. The variable domain in full, with the rest retrieved from reference TRBV9 and TRBJ1-1, is DSGVTQTPKHLITATGQRVTLRCSPRSGDLSVYWYQQSLDQGLQFLIQYYNGEERAKGNILERFSAQQFPDLHSELNLSSLELGDSALYFCASSPKEAFFGQGTRLTVV.

The V gene is TRBV12-3 or TRBV12-4, the J gene TRBJ1-4; D is undetermined. The CDR3 totals 11 residues. V lost 7 bases to trimming and J lost 5 bases, with 5 bases between them. The CDR3 sequence: CASKENEKLFF. Here the CDR3 DNA reads TGTGCCAGCAAGGAGAATGAAAAACTGTTTTTT.

The chain has TRBV6-5 and TRBJ2-5; TRBD2 matches at 14 bases. The CDR3 totals 15 residues. CDR1 is MNHEY, CDR2 SVGAGI, per germline. Trimming removed 4 bases from V and 2 bases from J; junction bases left unmatched: 0. CDR3 residues: CASSWTSGRQETQYF. Here the CDR3 DNA reads TGTGCCAGCAGTTGGACTAGCGGGAGGCAAGAGACCCAGTACTTC.

The chain uses TRBV11-2 and TRBJ2-3; 9 nucleotides line up with TRBD1. CDR1 is SGHAT and CDR2 is FQNNGV in the germline V gene. The CDR3 contains 15 residues. The V segment lost 1 base and the J segment 4 bases; nucleotides outside the gene matches: 3. CDR3 sequence (DNA): TGTGCCAGCAGCTTAGGGACAGGGGTACCAGATACGCAGTATTTT. Its protein is CASSLGTGVPDTQYF.

The chain uses TRBV5-1 and TRBJ2-7; maybe TRBD2 (7 bases). The germline V gene encodes CDR1 SGHRS and CDR2 YFSETQ. Trimming removed 4 bases from V and 6 bases from J, with 14 bases in between. This CDR3 is 13 amino acids long. The CDR3 is CASSLVGGPEQYF. The DNA of the CDR3 is TGCGCCAGCAGCCTGGTCGGGGGGCCCGAGCAGTACTTC.

As concerns this clone: Other DNA sequences of this sample code for an identical CDR3. The chain joins TRBV18 to TRBJ1-6, with D tentatively TRBD1 (5 bases). The CDR3 is made up of 14 amino acids. CDR1 is KGHSH, CDR2 LQKENI, per germline. Trimming took off 6 bases at V and 5 bases at J, with 11 bases between the two ends. In DNA form, the CDR3 reads TGTGCCAGCTCTCGTGACAGAAATAATTCACCCCTCCACTTT. This codes for CASSRDRNNSPLHF.

J is TRBJ1-4 and V is TRBV19; D unclear. The V end was cut by 3 bases, the J end by 2 bases, with 7 bases between. Germline V gene sequence: CDR1 LNHDA, CDR2 SQIVND (reference sequence). The CDR3 length is 14 residues. In DNA, the CDR3 is TGTGCCAGTAGTATTACATGGACTAATGAAAAACTGTTTTTT. Its translation is CASSITWTNEKLFF.

This rearrangement joins TRBV9 to TRBJ2-3; D is perhaps TRBD1 (6 bases). The V and J ends lost 2 bases and 2 bases respectively, with 9 bases between them. CDR1 is SGDLS and CDR2 is YYNGEE in the germline V gene. This CDR3 region has 14 residues. CDR3 in amino acids: CASSVGTPTDTQYF. DNA of the CDR3: TGTGCCAGCAGCGTCGGGACACCCACAGATACGCAGTATTTT.

The chain has TRBV12-3 or TRBV12-4 and TRBJ2-1, with D perhaps TRBD1 (5 bases). The CDR3 is 13 residues long. V was pared by 4 bases and J by 12 bases, with 16 bases between. This chain's CDR3 is CASSSSDTPGQFF. DNA of the CDR3: TGTGCCAGCAGTTCATCGGACACACCGGGGCAGTTCTTC.

The chain has TRBV25-1 and TRBJ2-1, with D possibly matching TRBD2 (5 bases). The V and J ends lost 5 bases and 8 bases respectively, with 10 bases between them. Germline values: CDR1 MGHDK, CDR2 SYGVNS. The CDR3 is 12 amino acids. The CDR3 DNA follows: TGTGCCAGCAGTCCCCTAGCCTATGAGCAGTTCTTC. It is translated as CASSPLAYEQFF.